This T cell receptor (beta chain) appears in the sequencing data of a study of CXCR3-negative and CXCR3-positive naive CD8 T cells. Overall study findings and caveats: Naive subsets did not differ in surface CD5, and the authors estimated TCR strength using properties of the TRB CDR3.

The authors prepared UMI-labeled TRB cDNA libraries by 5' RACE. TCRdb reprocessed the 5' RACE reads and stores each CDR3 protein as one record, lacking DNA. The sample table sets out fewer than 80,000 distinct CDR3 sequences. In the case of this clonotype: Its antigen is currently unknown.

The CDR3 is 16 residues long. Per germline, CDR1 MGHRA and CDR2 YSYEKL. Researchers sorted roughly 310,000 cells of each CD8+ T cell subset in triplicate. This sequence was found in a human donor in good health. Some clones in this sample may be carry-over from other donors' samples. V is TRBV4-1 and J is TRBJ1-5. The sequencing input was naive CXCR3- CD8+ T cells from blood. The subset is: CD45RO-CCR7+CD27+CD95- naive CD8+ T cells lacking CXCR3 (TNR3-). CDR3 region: CASSQDSGYGNQPQHF.